In its sample, the clone carrying this T cell receptor beta chain was seen a few times. Its target is not known. The sample belongs to a study of blood T cells in healthy people across ages. A second roughly 6 to 12 cycle PCR used barcoded and J-beta primers. TCRdb used MiXCR to reprocess the 5' RACE reads, holding one entry per CDR3 protein. The sample records roughly 800,000 distinct CDR3 sequences, about 53% being singletons. Study-wide findings and caveats: Per million T cells, TCR beta diversity dropped roughly linearly as age increased.

The V segment lost 8 bases and the J segment 7 bases; nucleotides outside the gene matches: 7. The germline V gene encodes CDR1 SNHLY and CDR2 FYNNEI. The CDR3 length is 13 residues. This chain connects TRBV2 to TRBJ1-5; 8 nucleotides align to TRBD1. What was sequenced was blood. The sequence was collected from an elderly man in good health. The CDR3 DNA follows: TGTGCCAGCCGACAGGGGCTTGGACAGCCCCAGCATTTT. Translating it yields CASRQGLGQPQHF.